A single sample is the source of the 10 T cell receptor beta chains below, sequenced in a study of graft-versus-host responses after intestinal transplantation. The method was immunoSEQ multiplex PCR; TCRdb's version includes in-frame clones alone and lacks a portion of them. The sample contains approximately 24,000 clones, approximately 85% of which appear only once. The material sequenced was PBMCs, taken roughly 450 days after intestinal transplant. The receptors stem from a human patient who received an intestinal transplant, so some T cells may come from the graft donor.

This chain uses TRBV28 with TRBJ1-5; no firm D call. The CDR3 runs to 14 residues. Trimming shortened V by 6 bases and J by 1 base, and 10 bases separated the two germline ends. Per germline, CDR1 MDHEN and CDR2 SYDVKM. CDR3 protein: CASRAPGSNQPQHF. The CDR3 coding sequence is TGTGCCAGCAGAGCTCCGGGGAGCAATCAGCCCCAGCATTTT.

This sequence joins TRBV6-1 and TRBJ2-2; 7 bases agree with TRBD1. The V gene end was trimmed by 4 bases and the J gene end by 6 bases; junction bases not matched to a gene: 14. Germline V CDR1 and CDR2: MNHNS, SASEGT. This CDR3 has 17 amino acids. As DNA, the CDR3 is TGTGCCAGCAGTGCTCGACTTACAGGGGTCGGGCCCGGGGAGCTGTTTTTT. It yields the protein CASSARLTGVGPGELFF.

This sequence joins TRBV5-1 and TRBJ2-7; 9 bases are a match to TRBD1. Trimming cost V 4 bases and J 3 bases; bases outside gene matches: 11. CDR1 and CDR2 (germline): SGHRS, YFSETQ. This CDR3 spans 16 amino acids. The CDR3, as DNA: TGCGCCAGCAGCCTGGGATTGGGGACAGGGCACTACGAGCAGTACTTC. Protein product: CASSLGLGTGHYEQYF.

As concerns this clone: An end of the junction differs from the germline gene, which may be a read error. The chain recombines TRBV7-3 with TRBJ2-3, with 8 bases aligning to TRBD2. The CDR3 spans 12 residues. CDR1 SGHTA and CDR2 FQGTGA come from the germline V gene. The CDR3 DNA sequence: TGTGCCAGCGGAGCGACTAGCGTCGATAGGGATTTT. The encoded protein is CASGATSVDRDF.

The V and J genes are TRBV7-3 and TRBJ2-3; TRBD2 might be the D (6 bases). CDR3 length equals 19 residues. Germline V gene data show CDR1 as SGHTA and CDR2 as FQGTGA. V shed 1 base and J shed 1 base, with 21 bases lying between them. The DNA for the CDR3 is TGTGCCAGCAGCTTAATCGTTACGGGGGATCCGGTAGGCACAGATACGCAGTATTTT. Translating it yields CASSLIVTGDPVGTDTQYF.

This chain connects TRBV30 to TRBJ2-7, with 9 bases fitting TRBD2. V lost 2 bases to trimming and J lost 2 bases; unmatched junction nucleotides: 10. The length of the CDR3 is 16 residues. Germline loops: CDR1 GTSNPN, CDR2 SVGIG (reference sequence). CDR3 bases: TGTGCCTGGAGTTACCGACGGGCTAGCGGGACCTACGAGCAGTACTTC. Translating it yields CAWSYRRASGTYEQYF.

The V gene is TRBV5-6, the J gene TRBJ1-2; unclear D gene. V was clipped by 2 bases and J by 2 bases, with 10 bases between them. The CDR3 covers 14 residues. In germline, CDR1 is SGHDT, CDR2 YYEEEE. The CDR3 sequence is CASSFIDDNYGYTF. The CDR3, as DNA: TGTGCCAGCAGCTTTATTGATGACAACTATGGCTACACCTTC.

The chain couples TRBV19 to TRBJ2-5; no clear D. Gene TRBJ2-7 matches the end of the DNA better, so the J call may be wrong. From germline, CDR1 is LNHDA and CDR2 SQIVND (reference sequence). The length of the CDR3 is 14 residues. The CDR3 spells CASSLSNWGYEQYF. The CDR3 DNA sequence: TGTGCCAGTAGTCTCTCGAATTGGGGCTACGAGCAGTACTTC.

V gene TRBV27 combines with J gene TRBJ2-4; D gene uncertain. Trimming cost V 2 bases and J 0 bases, with 8 bases left between them. Per germline, CDR1 MNHEY and CDR2 SMNVEV (reference sequence). The CDR3 is made up of 15 amino acids. Here the CDR3 reads CASSLRWIAKNIQYF. The CDR3 nucleotides are TGTGCCAGCAGTTTAAGGTGGATAGCCAAAAACATTCAGTACTTC.

The chain joins TRBV14 to TRBJ2-7; no clear D. Looked up from germline, CDR1 is SGHDN and CDR2 is FVKESK. Trimming removed 6 bases at V and 5 bases at J, with 17 bases between. This CDR3 region has 14 residues. In DNA form, the CDR3 reads TGTGCCAGCAGTCCCGTGATGCGCGAGGACGAGCAGTACTTC. It is translated as CASSPVMREDEQYF.